This T cell receptor (beta chain) was identified in a study of Ad26.COV2.S vaccination and SARS-CoV-2 variants. The overall study: The trial was COV1001 and the donor's arm was Ad26.COV2.S.

TCRdb's table, derived via immunoSEQ multiplex PCR, lists solely in-frame clones and lacks some. The data contain over 400,000 clones, approximately 90% of them singletons. The germline CDR1 and CDR2 sequences are SGHNT and YENEEA. The V end lost 1 base, the J end lost 4 bases, and 12 bases lay between the germline ends. This CDR3 spans 15 amino acids. Treatment described: some 20 received Ad26.COV2.S at low or high dose, single or two shots; roughly 5 received placebo; per-sample allocation not given. Day 63 after the first vaccine or placebo injection was the time point for sampling. The specimen was peripheral blood, collected in a trial of Ad26.COV2.S vaccine versus placebo. The sequence came from a person aged 18-65 years who received the Ad26.COV2.S COVID-19 vaccine or a placebo. V and J are TRBV11-3 and TRBJ2-3, with no clear D. The CDR3 nucleotides read TGTGCCAGCAGCTTAGGACAAGGGTTTGCAGATACGCAGTATTTT. This translates into CASSLGQGFADTQYF.